This T cell receptor (beta chain) was recovered during a study of tumor-infiltrating lymphocytes in primary liver carcinoma (dated by TCRdb to 2016 to 2017). Study-level background: Of the five patients (three men and two women, aged 30 to 69 years), four had hepatocellular carcinoma and one had combined HCC and intrahepatic cholangiocarcinoma. The five patients had tumors staged T1-T3 N0M0, with maximum diameters ranging from roughly 4 to 10 cm. Each sample produced about 3.65 to 7.13 million productive TCRbeta reads, and read depth showed no significant difference between tissue types. The study combined TCRbeta repertoire sequencing, expression microarrays and whole-exome sequencing across five regions of each liver tumor, with adjacent normal tissue and blood. A total of 35 specimens from 5 patients went through TCRbeta repertoire sequencing, namely 25 tumor regions, 5 adjacent noncancerous liver tissues and 5 peripheral blood samples. Agilent mRNA microarray profiling was performed on the 20 to 25 tumor region samples to relate TCRbeta repertoire diversity to the local molecular phenotype. Technical replicate repertoires showed high reproducibility, with mean shared-clone rates approximately 0.9 and correlation coefficients above 0.95.

As encoded in the germline V gene, CDR1 is SGHRS while CDR2 is YFSETQ. The CDR3 has 12 amino acids, counting the end cysteine and phenylalanine. The entry retains the CDR3 DNA only, 36 bases that are in frame from base 1. Between the V and J ends, shortened by 0 bases and 5 bases respectively, the junction contains 6 bases. This clonotype has a count of ten or more. Its antigen has not been determined. Nothing much larger sits one base from this clone, and base qualities are not available. Total RNA and DNA were co-extracted without cell sorting from about 19-30 mg of bulk tissue using the AllPrep DNA/RNA mini kit. Surgical resection was performed in China between 2015 and March 2016 on four to six patients with histopathologically diagnosed primary liver carcinoma. Patients had chronic HBV infection and were treatment-naive at sampling. Each tumor was sampled at five spatially separated regions: the superior, inferior, left-lateral and right-lateral poles and the tumor centre. Histological examination found more than 75% viable tumor cells in every tumor sample. Fresh tumor and adjacent tissue pieces were bisected; one half was stored in RNAlater at -80°C, the other sent for histology.

Starting from approximately 500 ng total RNA, TCRbeta-specific cDNA was produced by reverse transcription with a constant-region primer and ProtoScript II reverse transcriptase. Three nested multiplex PCR rounds, following a slightly modified ARM-PCR procedure, were used to build the TCRbeta libraries. Each of the first two PCR rounds ran for nine to eleven cycles and used multiplex TRBV1-TRBV30 forward primers together with a Cbeta reverse primer. Sample barcodes and Illumina adapters were added in a final 25-cycle PCR using Deep VentR polymerase. Before sequencing, amplicons of 200-500 bp were purified from gel using a QIAquick gel extraction kit. An Illumina HiSeq 2500 was used to sequence the TCRbeta amplicons with 250-bp paired-end reads. On the study's bioinformatics: Trimmomatic v0.33 was used to quality-trim the reads, and FLASH v1.2.11 was used to merge paired reads so that full CDR3 sequences could be recovered. MiGEC v1.2.1b assigned V, D and J germline segments to the rearranged TCRbeta sequences. Clonotype statistics, along with Shannon-Wiener diversity indices, were calculated using VDJtools v1.0.0. Except for diversity analysis, only the 250 most abundant clonotypes of each sample were used in subsequent analyses to reduce sampling bias. The public reads were reprocessed in TCRdb via fastp at Q25 and MiXCR, keeping in-frame beta chains. Each CDR3 protein appears once, grouped with its most common genes and DNA. The V and J calls and clone size are TCRdb's, not the authors'. Here the sample has about 48,000 distinct CDR3 sequences; over 65% occur a single time. The ten largest clones represent approximately 30% of the sample.

Summary of the overall study and its limitations: The study included only four to six patients, and the authors note findings should be validated in a larger study. Repertoire overlap was higher between tumor regions (mean roughly 36%) than tumor-adjacent (17%) or tumor-blood (approximately 14%) pairs, consistent with antigen-driven expansion. Only about 7-24% of top clones were present in all five regions of a tumor, suggesting spatial heterogeneity of tumor-infiltrating T cells. Because the samples were bulk and unsorted, CD4+ and CD8+ T cell repertoires could not be compared. A significantly larger repertoire fraction was made up by the top 250 clones in tumors than in blood (p = 0.039). Because only the TCR beta chain was sequenced and unpaired alpha chains were not captured, true repertoire diversity is likely underestimated.

The rearrangement joined TRBV5-1 to TRBJ2-7; the D gene assignment is ambiguous. This sequence originates from a man aged 40-49 years with primary liver carcinoma and hepatitis B virus infection. Specimen: liver tumor tissue from sampling region 3. The cell subset or site label, read with the paper, signifies: tumor region T3, left-lateral pole. DNA sequence: TGCGCCAGCAGCTTGGTCAGCGACGAGCAGTACTTC. Translation gives CASSLVSDEQYF. Reference TRBV5-1 and TRBJ2-7 genes cover what lies past the CDR3, so the full variable domain is KAGVTQTPRYLIKTRGQQVTLSCSPISGHRSVSWYQQTPGQGLQFLFEYFSETQRNKGNFPGRFSGRQFSNSRSEMNVSTLELGDSALYLCASSLVSDEQYFGPGTRLTVT.